The T cell receptor (beta chain) under discussion was sequenced for a study of breast tumors, draining lymph nodes, adjacent tissues. Points from the study as a whole: Findings are consistent with lymph node origin and intratumoral expansion of most tumor T cells. Tumor repertoires ranked between lymph nodes and nontumor tissue in diversity, with V and J gene preferences. The lymph node origin of tumor T cells was framed as consistent with a hypothesis, not demonstrated. Tumor and nontumor repertoires were significantly more similar in luminal-like than in basal-like breast cancer.

This clonotype was recorded many times. Antigen: not known. V dropped 0 bases and J dropped 4 bases, with 10 bases sitting between them. This CDR3 contains 16 residues. Germline V gene sequence: CDR1 LNHDA, CDR2 SQIVND (reference sequence). The lymph nodes were axillary draining lymph nodes from breast cancer patients. Each CDR3 protein is one row after TCRdb ran MiXCR on the multiplex PCR reads. This table has 150,000 to 200,000 distinct CDR3 sequences, roughly a third appearing once. This receptor was taken from a female donor with breast cancer. Some clones in this sample may be carry-over from other donors' samples. The material sequenced was axillary lymph node tissue. The gene calls are TRBV19 and TRBJ1-6; D may be TRBD1 (6 bases). The CDR3 region has the DNA TGTGCCAGTAGTATAGATCGGACAGCATATAATTCACCCCTCCACTTT. This translates into CASSIDRTAYNSPLHF. Supplemented by reference TRBV19 and TRBJ1-6, the full variable domain reads DGGITQSPKYLFRKEGQNVTLSCEQNLNHDAMYWYRQDPGQGLRLIYYSQIVNDFQKGDIAEGYSVSREKKESFPLTVTSAQKNPTAFYLCASSIDRTAYNSPLHFGNGTRLTVT.